Described below is a single T cell receptor (beta chain) sequence and its context. At one boundary the junction diverges from the germline segment, which might be a read error. Germline V gene data show CDR1 as SGHRS and CDR2 as YFSETQ. CDR3 length: 15 residues. The entry originates in a study of blood T cells in healthy people across ages. The extraction recovered at least 5 micrograms of total RNA per sample. A second PCR of about 6 to 11 cycles used a sample-barcoded 5' primer and a J-beta primer mix. TCRdb itself ran the 5' RACE reads through MiXCR, one entry per CDR3 protein. The sample records approximately 900,000 distinct CDR3 sequences, almost 30% being singletons. These sequences were also reported in another study, on T cells of mothers and their children. That work adds: Sequencing returned over 8 million TCR beta CDR3 reads per mother and 3 million to 3.5 million per child. T cell clones that were persistent and microchimeric went undetected.

The sample was blood. This TCR derives from a woman aged 40 to 50 in good health. The chain recombines TRBV5-1 with TRBJ1-1; TRBD1 matches at 8 bases. CDR3 amino acids: CASSFVGQGDTGAFF. Written as DNA, the CDR3 is TGCGCCAGCAGCTTTGTAGGACAGGGTGACACTGGAGCTTTCTTT.